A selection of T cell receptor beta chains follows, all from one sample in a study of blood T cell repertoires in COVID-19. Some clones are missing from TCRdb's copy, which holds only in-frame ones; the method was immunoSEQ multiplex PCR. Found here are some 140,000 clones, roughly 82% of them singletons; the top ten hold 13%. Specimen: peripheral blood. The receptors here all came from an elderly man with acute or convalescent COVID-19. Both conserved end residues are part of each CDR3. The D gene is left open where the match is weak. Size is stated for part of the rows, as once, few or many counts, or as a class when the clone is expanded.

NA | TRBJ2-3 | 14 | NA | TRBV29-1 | CSVTRQSSTDTQYF | TGCAGCGTTACCCGCCAGTCTAGCACAGATACGCAGTATTTT
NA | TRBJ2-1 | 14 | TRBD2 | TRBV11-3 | CASSEGVAGGVQFF | TGTGCCAGCAGCGAAGGAGTAGCGGGGGGTGTGCAGTTCTTC
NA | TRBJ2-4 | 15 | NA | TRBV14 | CASSQEKGVRGIQYF | TGTGCCAGCAGCCAAGAAAAGGGGGTAAGGGGCATTCAGTACTTC
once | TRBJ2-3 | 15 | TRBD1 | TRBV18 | CASSPPDRATDTQYF | TGTGCCAGCTCACCCCCGGACAGGGCCACAGATACGCAGTATTTT
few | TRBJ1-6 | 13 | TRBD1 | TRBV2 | CASIRDRGSPLHF | TGTGCCAGCATTAGGGACAGGGGATCACCCCTCCACTTT
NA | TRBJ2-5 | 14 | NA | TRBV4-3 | CASSQQTQGKTQYF | TGCGCCAGCAGCCAGCAAACACAGGGAAAGACCCAGTACTTC
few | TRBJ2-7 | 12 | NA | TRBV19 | CASSKGFGEQYF | TGTGCCAGTAGTAAGGGGTTCGGCGAGCAGTACTTC
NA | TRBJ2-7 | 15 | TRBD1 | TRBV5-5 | CASSLEDRGSHEQYF | TGTGCCAGCAGCTTGGAGGACAGGGGATCCCACGAGCAGTACTTC
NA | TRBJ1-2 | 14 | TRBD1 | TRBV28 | CASSYGQVNYGYTF | TGTGCCAGCAGTTATGGACAGGTCAACTATGGCTACACCTTC
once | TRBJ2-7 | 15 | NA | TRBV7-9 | CASSLARTGIGEQYF | TGTGCCAGCAGCTTAGCGCGAACAGGGATAGGGGAGCAGTACTTC
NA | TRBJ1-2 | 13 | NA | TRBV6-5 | CASSTGSPGGYTF | TGTGCCAGCAGTACAGGGTCCCCTGGTGGCTACACCTTC
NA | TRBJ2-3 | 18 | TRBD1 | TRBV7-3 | CASRQLPLQGASADTQYF | TGTGCCAGCAGACAACTGCCCCTACAGGGGGCCTCGGCAGATACGCAGTATTTT
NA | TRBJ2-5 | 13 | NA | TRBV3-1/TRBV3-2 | CASSPIRAETQYF | TGTGCCAGCAGCCCCATCCGAGCGGAGACCCAGTACTTC
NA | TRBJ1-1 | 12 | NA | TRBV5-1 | CASSAMNTEAFF | TGCGCCAGCAGCGCGATGAACACTGAAGCTTTCTTT
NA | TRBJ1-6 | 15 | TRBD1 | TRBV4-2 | CASSQELGGSSPLHF | TGTGCCAGCAGCCAAGAATTAGGGGGCTCGTCACCCCTCCACTTT
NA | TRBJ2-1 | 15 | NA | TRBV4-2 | CASSQVSRQGNEQFF | TGTGCCAGCAGCCAAGTAAGTCGTCAGGGCAATGAGCAGTTCTTC
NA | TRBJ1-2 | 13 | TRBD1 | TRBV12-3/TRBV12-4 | CASSLGTGQGYTF | TGTGCCAGCAGTTTAGGGACAGGGCAGGGCTACACCTTC
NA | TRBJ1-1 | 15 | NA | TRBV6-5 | CASSSIIRYGTEAFF | TGTGCCAGCAGTTCCATTATCCGGTATGGCACTGAAGCTTTCTTT
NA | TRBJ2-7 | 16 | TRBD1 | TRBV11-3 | CASSPSRTGPSYEQYF | TGTGCCAGCAGCCCCTCACGGACAGGACCATCCTACGAGCAGTACTTC
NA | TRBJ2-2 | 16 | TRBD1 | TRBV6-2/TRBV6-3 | CASSLGTGGDTGELFF | TGTGCCAGCAGTCTCGGGACAGGGGGTGACACCGGGGAGCTGTTTTTT
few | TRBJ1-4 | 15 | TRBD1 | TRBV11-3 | CASRKLEYRGKMVFF | TGTGCCAGCAGGAAATTAGAGTACAGGGGAAAAATGGTGTTTTTT
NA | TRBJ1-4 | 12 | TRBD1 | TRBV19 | CASEGGGGKLFF | TGTGCCAGTGAAGGGGGCGGAGGAAAACTGTTTTTT
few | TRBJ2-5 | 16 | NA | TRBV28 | CASSLGVAVYQETQYF | TGTGCCAGCAGTTTAGGGGTAGCGGTTTACCAAGAGACCCAGTACTTC
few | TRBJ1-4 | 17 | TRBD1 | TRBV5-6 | CASSPKPDRVVGEKLFF | TGTGCCAGCAGCCCGAAACCCGACAGGGTGGTAGGGGAAAAACTGTTTTTT
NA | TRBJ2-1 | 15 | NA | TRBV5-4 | CATSPSGALYNEQFF | TGTGCCACCTCCCCGTCAGGGGCCCTCTACAATGAGCAGTTCTTC
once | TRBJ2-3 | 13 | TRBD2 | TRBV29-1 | CSVPLAGWGTQYF | TGCAGCGTTCCCCTAGCGGGGTGGGGTACGCAGTATTTT
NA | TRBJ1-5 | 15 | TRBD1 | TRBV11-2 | CASSLAGGGNQPQHF | TGTGCCAGCAGCTTAGCAGGGGGTGGCAATCAGCCCCAGCATTTT
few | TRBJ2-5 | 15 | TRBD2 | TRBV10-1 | CASRGGLAGEETQYF | TGCGCCAGCAGGGGTGGACTAGCGGGAGAAGAGACCCAGTACTTC
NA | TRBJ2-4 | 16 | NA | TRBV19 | CASSPAGQIAKNIQYF | TGTGCCAGTAGTCCCGCGGGACAGATAGCCAAAAACATTCAGTACTTC
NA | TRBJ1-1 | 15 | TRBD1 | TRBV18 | CASSPGTGSYTEAFF | TGTGCCAGCTCACCCGGGACAGGGTCGTACACTGAAGCTTTCTTT
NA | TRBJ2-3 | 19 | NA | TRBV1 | CTSSQGRTSGGAGTDTQYF | TGCACCAGCAGCCAAGGCCGGACTAGCGGGGGGGCCGGGACAGATACGCAGTATTTT
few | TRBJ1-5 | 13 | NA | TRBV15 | CATSRDRGQPQHF | TGTGCCACCAGCAGAGATAGAGGACAGCCCCAGCATTTT
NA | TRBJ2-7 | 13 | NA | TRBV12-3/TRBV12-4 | CASSSDISYEQYF | TGTGCCAGCAGTTCTGACATCTCCTACGAGCAGTACTTC
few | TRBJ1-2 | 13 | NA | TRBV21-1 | CASSKRQGHGYTF | TGTGCCAGCAGCAAGAGGCAGGGGCATGGCTACACCTTC
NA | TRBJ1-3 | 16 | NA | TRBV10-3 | CAISESGGPPLDTIYF | TGTGCCATCAGTGAGTCGGGAGGGCCCCCTTTAGACACCATATATTTT
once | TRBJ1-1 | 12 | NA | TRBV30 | CAWSHGLAEAFF | TGTGCCTGGAGTCATGGACTGGCTGAAGCTTTCTTT
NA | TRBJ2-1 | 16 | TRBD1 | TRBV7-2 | CASSLGQGQSINEQFF | TGTGCCAGCAGCTTGGGACAGGGACAATCTATCAATGAGCAGTTCTTC
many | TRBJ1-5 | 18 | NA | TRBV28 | CASSLLFLQGISNQPQHF | TGTGCCAGCAGTTTACTGTTCTTACAGGGAATTAGCAATCAGCCCCAGCATTTT
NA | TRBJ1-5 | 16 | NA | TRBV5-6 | CASSLGRGWGNQPQHF | TGTGCCAGCAGCTTGGGCCGGGGATGGGGCAATCAGCCCCAGCATTTT
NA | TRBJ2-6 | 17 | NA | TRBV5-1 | CASSLRTVTFGANVLTF | TGCGCCAGCAGCTTAAGGACAGTGACCTTTGGGGCCAACGTCCTGACTTTC
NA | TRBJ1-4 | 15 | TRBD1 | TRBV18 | CASSRGTGPNEKLFF | TGTGCCAGCTCACGGGGGACAGGACCTAATGAAAAACTGTTTTTT